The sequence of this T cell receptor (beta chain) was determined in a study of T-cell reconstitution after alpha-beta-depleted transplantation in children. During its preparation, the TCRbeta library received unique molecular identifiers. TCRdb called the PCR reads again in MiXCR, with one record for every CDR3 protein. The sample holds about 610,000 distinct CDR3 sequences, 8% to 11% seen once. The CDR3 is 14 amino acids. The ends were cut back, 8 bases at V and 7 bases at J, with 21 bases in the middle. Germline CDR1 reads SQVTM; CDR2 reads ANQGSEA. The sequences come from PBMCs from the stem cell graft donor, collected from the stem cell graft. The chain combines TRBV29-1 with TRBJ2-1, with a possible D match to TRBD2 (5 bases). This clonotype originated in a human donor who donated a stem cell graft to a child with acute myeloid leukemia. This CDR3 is CSMTRTAQRNEQFF. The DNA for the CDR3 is TGCAGCATGACCCGGACGGCCCAGCGGAATGAGCAGTTCTTC.